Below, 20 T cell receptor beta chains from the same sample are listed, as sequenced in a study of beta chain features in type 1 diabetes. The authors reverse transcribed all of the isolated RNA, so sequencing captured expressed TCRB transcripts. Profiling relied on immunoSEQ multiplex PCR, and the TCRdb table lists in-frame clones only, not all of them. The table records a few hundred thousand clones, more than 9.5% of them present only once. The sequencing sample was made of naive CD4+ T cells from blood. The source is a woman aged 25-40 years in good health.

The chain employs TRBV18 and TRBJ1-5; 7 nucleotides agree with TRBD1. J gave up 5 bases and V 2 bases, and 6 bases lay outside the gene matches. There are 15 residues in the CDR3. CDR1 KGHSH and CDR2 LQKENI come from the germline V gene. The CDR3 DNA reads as TGTGCCAGCTCACCAACCGGGACAGATTATCAGCCCCAGCATTTT. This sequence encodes CASSPTGTDYQPQHF.

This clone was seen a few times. The CDR3 coding sequence is TGTGCCAGCAGGCGGAGACAGGGTATCAGGACCGGGGAGCTGTTTTTT. Translated, it gives CASRRRQGIRTGELFF. V and J are TRBV28 and TRBJ2-2; 7 bases fit TRBD1. J lost 5 bases, V lost 6 bases, and 12 bases had no gene match. Germline V gene data show CDR1 as MDHEN and CDR2 as SYDVKM. The CDR3 spans 16 residues.

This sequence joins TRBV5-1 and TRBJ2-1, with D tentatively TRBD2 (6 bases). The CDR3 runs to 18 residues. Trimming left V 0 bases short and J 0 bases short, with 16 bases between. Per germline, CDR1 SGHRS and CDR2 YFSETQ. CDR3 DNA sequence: TGCGCCAGCAGCTTGGCCGACGGACTACTAAGCTCCTACAATGAGCAGTTCTTC. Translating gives CASSLADGLLSSYNEQFF.

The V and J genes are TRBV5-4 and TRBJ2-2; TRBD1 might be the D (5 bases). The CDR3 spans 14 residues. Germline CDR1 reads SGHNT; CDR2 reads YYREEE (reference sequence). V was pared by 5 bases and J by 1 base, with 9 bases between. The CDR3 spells CASSYQGNTGELFF. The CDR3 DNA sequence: TGTGCCAGCAGTTATCAGGGGAACACCGGGGAGCTGTTTTTT.

The CDR3 here is CASSVEASRRGDTQYF. CDR3 nucleotide sequence: TGTGCCAGCAGCGTTGAGGCGTCACGGCGGGGAGATACGCAGTATTTT. The chain is built from TRBV9 and TRBJ2-3; a possible D gene is TRBD2 (6 bases). This CDR3 is built from 16 residues. V lost 2 bases and J 5 bases, leaving 18 bases between the germline ends. CDR1 and CDR2 from the germline V gene are SGDLS and YYNGEE.

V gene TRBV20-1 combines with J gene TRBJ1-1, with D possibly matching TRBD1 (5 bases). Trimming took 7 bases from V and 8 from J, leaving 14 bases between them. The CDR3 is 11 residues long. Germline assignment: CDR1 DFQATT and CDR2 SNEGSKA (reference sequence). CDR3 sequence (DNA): TGCAGTGTGGGCAGGGTGGAAGAAGCTTTCTTT. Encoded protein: CSVGRVEEAFF.

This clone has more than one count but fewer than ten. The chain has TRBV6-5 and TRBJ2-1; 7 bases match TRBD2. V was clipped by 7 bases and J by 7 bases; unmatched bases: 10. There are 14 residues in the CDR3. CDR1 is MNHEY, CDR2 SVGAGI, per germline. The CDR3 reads CASNNRQLANEQFF. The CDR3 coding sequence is TGTGCCAGCAACAATCGTCAACTAGCGAATGAGCAGTTCTTC.

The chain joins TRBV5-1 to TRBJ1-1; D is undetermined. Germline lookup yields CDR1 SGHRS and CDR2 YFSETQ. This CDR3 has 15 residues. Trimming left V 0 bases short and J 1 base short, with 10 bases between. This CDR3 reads CASSLEAAKNTEAFF. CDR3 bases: TGCGCCAGCAGCTTGGAAGCGGCTAAGAACACTGAAGCTTTCTTT.

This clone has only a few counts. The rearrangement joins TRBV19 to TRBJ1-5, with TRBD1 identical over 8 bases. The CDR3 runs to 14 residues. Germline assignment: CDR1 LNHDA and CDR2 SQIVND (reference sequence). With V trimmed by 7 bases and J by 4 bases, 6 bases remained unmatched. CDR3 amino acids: CASTPTGGNQPQHF. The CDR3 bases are TGTGCCAGTACCCCAACAGGGGGGAATCAGCCCCAGCATTTT.

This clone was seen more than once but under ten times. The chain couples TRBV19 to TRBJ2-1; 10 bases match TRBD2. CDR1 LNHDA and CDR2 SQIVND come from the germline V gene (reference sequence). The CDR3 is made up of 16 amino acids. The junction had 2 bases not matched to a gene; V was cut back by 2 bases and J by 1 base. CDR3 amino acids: CASSIRLAGSYNEQFF. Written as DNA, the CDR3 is TGTGCCAGTAGTATAAGACTAGCGGGTTCCTACAATGAGCAGTTCTTC.

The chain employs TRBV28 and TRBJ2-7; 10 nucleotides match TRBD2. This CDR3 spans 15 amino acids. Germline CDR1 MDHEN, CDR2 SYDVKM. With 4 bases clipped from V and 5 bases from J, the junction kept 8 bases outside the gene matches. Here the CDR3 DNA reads TGTGCCAGCAGTTCCGGGGCTAGCGGGAGTAACGAGCAGTACTTC. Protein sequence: CASSSGASGSNEQYF.

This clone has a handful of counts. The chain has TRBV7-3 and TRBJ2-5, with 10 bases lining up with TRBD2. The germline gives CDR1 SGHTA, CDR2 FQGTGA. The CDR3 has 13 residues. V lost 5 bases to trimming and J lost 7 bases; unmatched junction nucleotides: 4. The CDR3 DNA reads TGTGCCAGCAGCACGAGCGGGGGGGGGACCCAGTACTTC. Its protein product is CASSTSGGGTQYF.

This chain's CDR3 is CASSFGGLAGNEQFF. The DNA of the CDR3 is TGTGCCAGCAGCTTCGGCGGACTAGCGGGGAACGAGCAGTTCTTC. This sequence joins TRBV9 and TRBJ2-1; 12 bases are a match to TRBD2. Germline V gene sequence: CDR1 SGDLS, CDR2 YYNGEE. V lost 4 bases and J lost 10; bases outside the gene matches: 9. The CDR3 length is 15 residues.

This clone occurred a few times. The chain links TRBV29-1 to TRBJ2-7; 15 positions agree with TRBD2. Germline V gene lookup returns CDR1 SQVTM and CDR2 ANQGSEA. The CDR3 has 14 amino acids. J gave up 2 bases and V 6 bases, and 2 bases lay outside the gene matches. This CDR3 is CSVRTSGRAYEQYF. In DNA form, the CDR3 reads TGCAGCGTACGGACTAGCGGGAGGGCCTACGAGCAGTACTTC.

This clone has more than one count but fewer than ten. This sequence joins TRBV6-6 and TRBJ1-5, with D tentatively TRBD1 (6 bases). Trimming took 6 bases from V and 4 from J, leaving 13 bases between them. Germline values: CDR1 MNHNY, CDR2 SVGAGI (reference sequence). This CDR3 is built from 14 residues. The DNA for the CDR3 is TGTGCCAGCAGCCCTTGGCAGGGGAATCAGCCCCAGCATTTT. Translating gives CASSPWQGNQPQHF.

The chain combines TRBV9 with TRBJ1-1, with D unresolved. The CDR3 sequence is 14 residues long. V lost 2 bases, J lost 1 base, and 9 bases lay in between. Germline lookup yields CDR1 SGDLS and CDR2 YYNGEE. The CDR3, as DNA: TGTGCCAGCAGCGTCGGGGTCTCGAACACTGAAGCTTTCTTT. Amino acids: CASSVGVSNTEAFF.

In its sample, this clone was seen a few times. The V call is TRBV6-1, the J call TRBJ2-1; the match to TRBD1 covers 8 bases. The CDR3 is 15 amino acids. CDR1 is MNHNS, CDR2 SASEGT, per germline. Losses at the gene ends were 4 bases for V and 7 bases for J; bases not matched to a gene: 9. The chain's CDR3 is CASSGRQGTVNEQFF. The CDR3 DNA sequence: TGTGCCAGCAGTGGCCGACAGGGGACGGTGAATGAGCAGTTCTTC.

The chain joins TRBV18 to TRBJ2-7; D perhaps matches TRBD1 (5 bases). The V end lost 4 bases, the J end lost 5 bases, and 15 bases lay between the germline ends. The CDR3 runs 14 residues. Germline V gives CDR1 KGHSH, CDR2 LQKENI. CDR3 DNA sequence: TGTGCCAGCTCACTCGAGCCCTGGGGCGACGAGCAGTACTTC. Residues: CASSLEPWGDEQYF.

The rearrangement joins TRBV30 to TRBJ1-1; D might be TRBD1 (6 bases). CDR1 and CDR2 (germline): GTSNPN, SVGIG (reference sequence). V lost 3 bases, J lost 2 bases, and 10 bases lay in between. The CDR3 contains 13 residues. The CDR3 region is CAWSPDSNTEAFF. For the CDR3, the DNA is TGTGCCTGGAGCCCGGACAGCAACACTGAAGCTTTCTTT. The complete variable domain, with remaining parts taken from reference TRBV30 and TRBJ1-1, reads SQTIHQWPATLVQPVGSPLSLECTVEGTSNPNLYWYRQAAGRGLQLLFYSVGIGQISSEVPQNLSASRPQDRQFILSSKKLLLSDSGFYLCAWSPDSNTEAFFGQGTRLTVV.

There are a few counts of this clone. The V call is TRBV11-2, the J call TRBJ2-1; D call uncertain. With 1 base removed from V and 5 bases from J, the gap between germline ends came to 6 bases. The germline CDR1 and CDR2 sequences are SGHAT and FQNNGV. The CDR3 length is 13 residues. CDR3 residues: CASSLAVDNEQFF. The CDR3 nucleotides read TGTGCCAGCAGCTTAGCGGTAGACAATGAGCAGTTCTTC.